This record covers a single T cell receptor beta chain. This entry belongs to a study of blood T cell repertoires in COVID-19. Background on the study: Sources were T cells, B-cell-depleted T cells, or PBMCs; the material itself was cDNA or gDNA.

The ends lost 5 bases at V and 4 bases at J; junction bases unmatched: 4. Per germline, CDR1 LGHDT and CDR2 YNNKEL (reference sequence). The length of the CDR3 is 14 residues. In the study's own analysis: Estimated nucleated cell counts came from reference gene primer amplification. Clones were read by immunoSEQ multiplex PCR, and TCRdb kept only the in-frame ones, dropping some. Clone size and V and J calls were adopted from that table, with D and trimming inferred from the DNA. Of around 240,000 clones listed, more than 75% are singletons. This TCR was sampled from a man in his forties or fifties with acute or convalescent COVID-19. The V gene is TRBV3-1 (or the pseudogene TRBV3-2), the J gene TRBJ2-1; 8 nucleotides match TRBD2. Material for sequencing was peripheral blood. This chain's CDR3 is CASSSPGGYNEQFF. In DNA form, the CDR3 reads TGTGCCAGCAGCTCACCGGGGGGGTACAATGAGCAGTTCTTC.